The entry that follows covers one T cell receptor beta chain sequence. As yet, its antigen is unknown. This record belongs to a study of T cells after yellow fever vaccination. Study findings and constraints: High-abundance clonotypes from the bulk population could contaminate FACS-sorted repertoires.

The V gene end was trimmed by 6 bases and the J gene end by 8 bases; junction bases not matched to a gene: 9. Germline lookup yields CDR1 SQVTM and CDR2 ANQGSEA. The CDR3 is made up of 12 amino acids. TCR cDNA, made by 5'RACE template switching, carried an added universal primer site and UMIs. TCRdb re-derived calls from the 5' RACE reads in MiXCR, one entry per CDR3 protein. The sample consists of about 340,000 distinct CDR3 sequences, 8.7% of them appearing once. The sample in question was PBMCs, obtained on the day of the first yellow fever vaccination. The receptor was derived from a man aged 18 to 35 who received the YFV17D yellow fever vaccine. This chain links TRBV29-1 with TRBJ1-2; 7 bases align to TRBD1. CDR3 bases: TGCAGCGTCCGTACTCGACAGGGAGGCTACACCTTC. It encodes CSVRTRQGGYTF. Full variable domain (outside the CDR3, taken from reference TRBV29-1 and TRBJ1-2): SAVISQKPSRDICQRGTSLTIQCQVDSQVTMMFWYRQQPGQSLTLIATANQGSEATYESGFVIDKFPISRPNLTFSTLTVSNMSPEDSSIYLCSVRTRQGGYTFGSGTRLTVV.